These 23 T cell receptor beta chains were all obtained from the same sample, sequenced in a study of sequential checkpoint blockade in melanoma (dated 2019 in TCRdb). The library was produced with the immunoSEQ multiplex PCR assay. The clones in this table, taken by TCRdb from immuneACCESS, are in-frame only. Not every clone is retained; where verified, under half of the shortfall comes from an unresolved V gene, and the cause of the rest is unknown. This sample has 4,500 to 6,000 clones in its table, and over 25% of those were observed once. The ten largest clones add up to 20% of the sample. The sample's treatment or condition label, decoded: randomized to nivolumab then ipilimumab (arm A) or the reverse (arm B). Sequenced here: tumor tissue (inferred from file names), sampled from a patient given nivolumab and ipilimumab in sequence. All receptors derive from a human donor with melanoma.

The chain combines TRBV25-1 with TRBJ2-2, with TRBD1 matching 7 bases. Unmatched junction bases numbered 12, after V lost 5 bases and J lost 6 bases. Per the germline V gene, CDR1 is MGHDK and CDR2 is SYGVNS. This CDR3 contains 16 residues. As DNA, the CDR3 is TGTGCCAGCAGTCCTCCAGGTGTAGGGGGCTCCGGGGAGCTGTTTTTT. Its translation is CASSPPGVGGSGELFF.

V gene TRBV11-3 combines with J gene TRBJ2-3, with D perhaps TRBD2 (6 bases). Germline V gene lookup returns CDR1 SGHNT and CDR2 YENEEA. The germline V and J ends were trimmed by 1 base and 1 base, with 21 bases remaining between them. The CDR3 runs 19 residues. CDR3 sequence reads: CASSLVAGLAGLRTDTQYF. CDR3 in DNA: TGTGCCAGCAGCTTAGTAGCCGGACTGGCGGGGCTCCGCACAGATACGCAGTATTTT.

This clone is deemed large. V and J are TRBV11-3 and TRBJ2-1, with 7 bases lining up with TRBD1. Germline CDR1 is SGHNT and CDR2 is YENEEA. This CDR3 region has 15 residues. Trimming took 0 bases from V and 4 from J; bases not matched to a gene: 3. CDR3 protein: CASSLEMTGYNEQFF. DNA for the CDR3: TGTGCCAGCAGCTTAGAAATGACAGGGTACAATGAGCAGTTCTTC.

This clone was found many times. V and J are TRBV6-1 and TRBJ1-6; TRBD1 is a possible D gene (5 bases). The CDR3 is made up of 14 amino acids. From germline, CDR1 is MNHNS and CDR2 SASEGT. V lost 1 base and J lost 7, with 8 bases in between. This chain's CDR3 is CASSEGAGNSPLHF. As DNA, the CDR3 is TGTGCCAGCAGTGAAGGGGCAGGGAATTCACCCCTCCACTTT.

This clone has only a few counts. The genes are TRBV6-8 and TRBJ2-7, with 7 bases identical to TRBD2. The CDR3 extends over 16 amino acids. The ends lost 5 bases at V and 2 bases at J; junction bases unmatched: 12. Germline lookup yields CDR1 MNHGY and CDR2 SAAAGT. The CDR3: CASSTPRGEGAYEQYF. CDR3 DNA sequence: TGTGCCAGCAGTACCCCCCGGGGGGAAGGGGCCTACGAGCAGTACTTC.

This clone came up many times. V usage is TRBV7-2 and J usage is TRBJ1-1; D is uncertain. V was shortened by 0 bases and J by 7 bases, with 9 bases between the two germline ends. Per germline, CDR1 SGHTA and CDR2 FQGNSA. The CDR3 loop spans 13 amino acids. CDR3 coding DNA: TGTGCCAGCAGCTTAGCGCTGGAAGATGAAGCTTTCTTT. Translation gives CASSLALEDEAFF.

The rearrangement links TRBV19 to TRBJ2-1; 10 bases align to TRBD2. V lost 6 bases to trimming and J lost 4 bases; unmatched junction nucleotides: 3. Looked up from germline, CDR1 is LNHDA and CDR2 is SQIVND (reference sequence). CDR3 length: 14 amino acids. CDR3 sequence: CASRGTSAYNEQFF. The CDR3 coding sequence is TGTGCCAGTAGGGGGACTAGCGCGTACAATGAGCAGTTCTTC.

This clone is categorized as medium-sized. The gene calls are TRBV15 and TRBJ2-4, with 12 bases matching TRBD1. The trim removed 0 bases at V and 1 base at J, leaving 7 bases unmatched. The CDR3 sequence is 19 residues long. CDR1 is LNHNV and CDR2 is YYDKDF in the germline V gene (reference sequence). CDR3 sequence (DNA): TGTGCCACCAGCAGAGAGCCGGGACAGGGGGCGGTTGCCAAAAACATTCAGTACTTC. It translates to CATSREPGQGAVAKNIQYF.

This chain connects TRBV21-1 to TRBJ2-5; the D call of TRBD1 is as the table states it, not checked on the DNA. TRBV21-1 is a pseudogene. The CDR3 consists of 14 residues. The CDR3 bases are TGTGCCAGCAGCCTAAACAGGGTGACAGAGACCCAGTACTTC. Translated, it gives CASSLNRVTETQYF.

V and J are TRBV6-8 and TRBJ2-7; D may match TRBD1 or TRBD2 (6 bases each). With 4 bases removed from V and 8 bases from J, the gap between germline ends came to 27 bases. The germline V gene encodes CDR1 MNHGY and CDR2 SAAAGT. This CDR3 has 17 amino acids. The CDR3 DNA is TGTGCCAGCAGTTCTCTCACGGGACAACAGACTAGTATCAAGCAGTACTTC. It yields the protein CASSSLTGQQTSIKQYF.

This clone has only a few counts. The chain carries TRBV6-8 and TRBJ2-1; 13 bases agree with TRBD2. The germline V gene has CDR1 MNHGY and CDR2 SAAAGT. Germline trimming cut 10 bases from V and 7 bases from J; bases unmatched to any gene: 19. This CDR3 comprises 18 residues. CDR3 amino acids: CAIRPGTSGDKGGNEQFF. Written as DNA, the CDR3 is TGTGCCATCAGACCCGGGACTAGCGGGGATAAGGGGGGGAATGAGCAGTTCTTC.

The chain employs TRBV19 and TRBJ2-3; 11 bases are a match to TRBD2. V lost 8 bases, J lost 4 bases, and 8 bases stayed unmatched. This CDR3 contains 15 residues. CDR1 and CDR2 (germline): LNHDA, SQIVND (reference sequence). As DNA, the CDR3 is TGTGCCAGTCGAGCCCTAGCGGGGGGCGCAGATACGCAGTATTTT. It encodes CASRALAGGADTQYF.

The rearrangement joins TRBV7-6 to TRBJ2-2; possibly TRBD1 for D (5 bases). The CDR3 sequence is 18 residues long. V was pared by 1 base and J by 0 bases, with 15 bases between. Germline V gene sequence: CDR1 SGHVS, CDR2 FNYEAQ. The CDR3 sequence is CASSLEGRGATNTGELFF. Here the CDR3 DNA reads TGTGCCAGCAGCTTAGAAGGGCGTGGGGCGACGAACACCGGGGAGCTGTTTTTT.

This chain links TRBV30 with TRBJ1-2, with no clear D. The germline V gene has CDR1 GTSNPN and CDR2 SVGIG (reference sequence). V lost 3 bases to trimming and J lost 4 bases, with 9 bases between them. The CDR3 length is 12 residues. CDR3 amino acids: CAWSVGPYGYTF. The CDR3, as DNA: TGTGCCTGGAGCGTCGGCCCCTATGGCTACACCTTC. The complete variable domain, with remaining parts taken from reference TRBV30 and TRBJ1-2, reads SQTIHQWPATLVQPVGSPLSLECTVEGTSNPNLYWYRQAAGRGLQLLFYSVGIGQISSEVPQNLSASRPQDRQFILSSKKLLLSDSGFYLCAWSVGPYGYTFGSGTRLTVV.

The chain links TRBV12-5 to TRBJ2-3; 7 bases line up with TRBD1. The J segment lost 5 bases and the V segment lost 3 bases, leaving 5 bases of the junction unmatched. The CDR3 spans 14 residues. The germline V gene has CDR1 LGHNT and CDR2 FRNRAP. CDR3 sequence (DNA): TGTGCTAGTGGTTTAGACAGGGCCGTAGATACGCAGTATTTT. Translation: CASGLDRAVDTQYF.

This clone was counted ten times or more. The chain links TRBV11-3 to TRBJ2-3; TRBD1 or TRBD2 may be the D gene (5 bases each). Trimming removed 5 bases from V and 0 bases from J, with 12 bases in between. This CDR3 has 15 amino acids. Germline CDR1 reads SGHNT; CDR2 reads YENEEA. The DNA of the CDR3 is TGTGCCAGCAGCGGGACGGAGTCTAGCACAGATACGCAGTATTTT. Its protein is CASSGTESSTDTQYF.

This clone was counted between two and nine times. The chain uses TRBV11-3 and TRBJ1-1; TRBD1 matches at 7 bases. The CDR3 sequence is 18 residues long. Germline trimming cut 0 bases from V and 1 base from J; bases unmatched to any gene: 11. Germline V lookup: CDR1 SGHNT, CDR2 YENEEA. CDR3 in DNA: TGTGCCAGCAGCTTAGACCGACGACAGGGAACCCGGAACACTGAAGCTTTCTTT. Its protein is CASSLDRRQGTRNTEAFF.

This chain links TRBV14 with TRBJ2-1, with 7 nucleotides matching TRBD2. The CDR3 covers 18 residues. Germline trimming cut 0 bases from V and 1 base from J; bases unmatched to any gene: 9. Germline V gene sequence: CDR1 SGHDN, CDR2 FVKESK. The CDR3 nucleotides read TGTGCCAGCAGCCAAGATAAGGCGGGAGTTAGGTCCTACAATGAGCAGTTCTTC. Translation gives CASSQDKAGVRSYNEQFF.

The CDR3 sequence is CASSPSLQGWTDTQYF. The CDR3 nucleotides read TGTGCCAGCTCACCATCGCTGCAGGGCTGGACAGATACGCAGTATTTT. The chain is built from TRBV18 and TRBJ2-3, with D possibly being TRBD1 (5 bases). In germline, CDR1 is KGHSH, CDR2 LQKENI. Trimming left V 2 bases short and J 3 bases short, with 15 bases between. This CDR3 contains 16 residues.

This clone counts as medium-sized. The chain's CDR3 is CASSEDRVELFF. DNA of the CDR3: TGTGCCAGCAGTGAAGACAGGGTAGAGCTGTTTTTT. This rearrangement joins TRBV6-1 to TRBJ2-2; weak D call: TRBD1 (6 bases). The CDR3 length is 12 residues. Deletions cut 1 base from V and 11 bases from J, with 8 bases between. Germline V CDR1 and CDR2: MNHNS, SASEGT.

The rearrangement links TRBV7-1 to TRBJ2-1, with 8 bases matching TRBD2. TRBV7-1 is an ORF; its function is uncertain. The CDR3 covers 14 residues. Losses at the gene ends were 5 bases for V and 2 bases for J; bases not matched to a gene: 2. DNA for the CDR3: TGTGCCAGCAGCGGTAGCGGGGCCTACAATGAGCAGTTCTTC. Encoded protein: CASSGSGAYNEQFF.

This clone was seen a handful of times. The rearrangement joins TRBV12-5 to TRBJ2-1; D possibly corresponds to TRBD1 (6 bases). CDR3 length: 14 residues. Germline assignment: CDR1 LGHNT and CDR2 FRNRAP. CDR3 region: CASISGHLYNEQFF. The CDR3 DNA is TGTGCCAGCATTTCGGGACACCTATACAATGAGCAGTTCTTC.

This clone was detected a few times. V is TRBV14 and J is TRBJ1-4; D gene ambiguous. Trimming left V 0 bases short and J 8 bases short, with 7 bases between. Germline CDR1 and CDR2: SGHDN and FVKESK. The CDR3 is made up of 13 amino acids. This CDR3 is CASSQDFREKLFF. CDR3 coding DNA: TGTGCCAGCAGCCAAGATTTTCGGGAAAAACTGTTTTTT.